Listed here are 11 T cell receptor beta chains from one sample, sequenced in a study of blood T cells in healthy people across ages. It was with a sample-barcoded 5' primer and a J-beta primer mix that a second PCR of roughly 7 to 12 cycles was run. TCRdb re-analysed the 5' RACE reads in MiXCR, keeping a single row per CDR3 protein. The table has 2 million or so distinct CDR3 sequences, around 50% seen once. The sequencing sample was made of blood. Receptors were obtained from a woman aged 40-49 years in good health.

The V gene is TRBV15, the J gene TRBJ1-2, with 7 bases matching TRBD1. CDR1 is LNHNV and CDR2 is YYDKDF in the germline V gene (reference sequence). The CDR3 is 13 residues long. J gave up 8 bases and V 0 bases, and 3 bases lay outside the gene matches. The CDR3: CATSRDGTAGYTF. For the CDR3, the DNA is TGTGCCACCAGCAGAGATGGGACAGCCGGCTACACCTTC.

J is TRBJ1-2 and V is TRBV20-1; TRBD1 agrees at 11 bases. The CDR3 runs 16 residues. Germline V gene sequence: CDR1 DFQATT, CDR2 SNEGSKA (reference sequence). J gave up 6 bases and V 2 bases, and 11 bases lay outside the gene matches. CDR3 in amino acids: CSARPVGQGAFDGYTF. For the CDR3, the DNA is TGCAGTGCTAGACCGGTCGGACAGGGGGCTTTTGATGGCTACACCTTC.

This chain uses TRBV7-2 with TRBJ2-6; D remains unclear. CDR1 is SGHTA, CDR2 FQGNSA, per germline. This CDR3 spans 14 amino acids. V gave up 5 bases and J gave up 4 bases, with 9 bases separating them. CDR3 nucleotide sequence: TGTGCCAGCAGCCCCAAAACAGGGGCCAACGTCCTGACTTTC. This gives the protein CASSPKTGANVLTF.

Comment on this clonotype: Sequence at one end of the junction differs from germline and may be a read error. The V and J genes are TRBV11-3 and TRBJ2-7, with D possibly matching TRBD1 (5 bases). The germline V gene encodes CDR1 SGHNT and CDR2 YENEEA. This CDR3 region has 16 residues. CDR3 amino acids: CACSDRKTASLYEQYF. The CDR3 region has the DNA TGTGCCTGCAGCGACCGAAAGACAGCGTCCCTCTACGAGCAGTACTTC.

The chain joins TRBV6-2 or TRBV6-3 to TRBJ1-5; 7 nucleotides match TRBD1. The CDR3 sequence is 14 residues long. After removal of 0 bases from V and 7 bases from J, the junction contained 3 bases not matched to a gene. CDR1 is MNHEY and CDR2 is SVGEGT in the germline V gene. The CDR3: CASSYSTGFQPQHF. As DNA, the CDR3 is TGTGCCAGCAGTTACTCGACAGGGTTCCAGCCCCAGCATTTT.

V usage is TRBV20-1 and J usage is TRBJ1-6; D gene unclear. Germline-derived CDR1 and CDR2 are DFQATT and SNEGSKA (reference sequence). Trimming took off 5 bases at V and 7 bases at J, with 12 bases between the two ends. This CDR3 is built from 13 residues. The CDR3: CSAPSHGNSPLHF. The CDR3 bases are TGCAGTGCTCCGTCCCACGGGAATTCACCCCTCCACTTT.

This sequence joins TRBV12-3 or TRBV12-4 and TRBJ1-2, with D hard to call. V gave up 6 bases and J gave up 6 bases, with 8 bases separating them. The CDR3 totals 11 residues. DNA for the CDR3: TGTGCCAGCAGGGGCATGGATGGCTACACCTTC. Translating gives CASRGMDGYTF.

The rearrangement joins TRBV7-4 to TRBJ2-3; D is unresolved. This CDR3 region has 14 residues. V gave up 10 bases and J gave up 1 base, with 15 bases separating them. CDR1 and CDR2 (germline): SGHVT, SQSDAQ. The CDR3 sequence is CAIPHTTRTDTQYF. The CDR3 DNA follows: TGTGCCATTCCGCACACGACACGCACAGATACGCAGTATTTT.

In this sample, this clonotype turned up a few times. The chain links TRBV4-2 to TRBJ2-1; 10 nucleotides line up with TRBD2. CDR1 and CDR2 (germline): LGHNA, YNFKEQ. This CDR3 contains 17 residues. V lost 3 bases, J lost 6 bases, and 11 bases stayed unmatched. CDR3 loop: CASSHDTSGGAINEQFF. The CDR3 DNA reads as TGTGCCAGCAGCCATGATACAAGCGGGGGGGCGATCAATGAGCAGTTCTTC.

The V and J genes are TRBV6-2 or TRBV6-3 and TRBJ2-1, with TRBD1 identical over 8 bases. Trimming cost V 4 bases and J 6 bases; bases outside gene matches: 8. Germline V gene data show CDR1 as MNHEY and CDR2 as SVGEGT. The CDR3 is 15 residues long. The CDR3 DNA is TGTGCCAGCAGTTTCGGACAGGGATTTGGCAATGAGCAGTTCTTC. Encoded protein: CASSFGQGFGNEQFF.

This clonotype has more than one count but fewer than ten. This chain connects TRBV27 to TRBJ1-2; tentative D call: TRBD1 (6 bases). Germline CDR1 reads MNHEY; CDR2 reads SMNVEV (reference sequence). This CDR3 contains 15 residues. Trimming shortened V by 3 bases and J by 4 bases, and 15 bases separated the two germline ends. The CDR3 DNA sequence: TGTGCCAGCAGTTTTCAAGGTGGACAGTCCTATGGCTACACCTTC. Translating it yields CASSFQGGQSYGYTF.